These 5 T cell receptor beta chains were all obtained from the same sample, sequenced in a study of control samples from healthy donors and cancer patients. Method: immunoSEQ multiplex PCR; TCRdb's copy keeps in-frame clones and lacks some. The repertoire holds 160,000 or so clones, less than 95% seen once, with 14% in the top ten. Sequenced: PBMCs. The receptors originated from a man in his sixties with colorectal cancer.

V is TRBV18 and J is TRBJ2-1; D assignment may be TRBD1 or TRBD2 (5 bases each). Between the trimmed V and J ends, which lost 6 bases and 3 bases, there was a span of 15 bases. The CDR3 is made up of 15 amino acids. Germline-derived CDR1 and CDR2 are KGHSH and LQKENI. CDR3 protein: CASSRSQGDYNEQFF. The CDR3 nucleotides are TGTGCCAGCTCCCGGAGCCAGGGAGACTACAATGAGCAGTTCTTC.

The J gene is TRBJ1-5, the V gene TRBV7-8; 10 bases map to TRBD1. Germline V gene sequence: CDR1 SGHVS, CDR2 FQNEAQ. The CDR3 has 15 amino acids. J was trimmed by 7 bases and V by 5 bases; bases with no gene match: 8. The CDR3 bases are TGTGCCAGCAGCCCCGGACAGGGGGTTAACCAGCCCCAGCATTTT. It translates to CASSPGQGVNQPQHF.

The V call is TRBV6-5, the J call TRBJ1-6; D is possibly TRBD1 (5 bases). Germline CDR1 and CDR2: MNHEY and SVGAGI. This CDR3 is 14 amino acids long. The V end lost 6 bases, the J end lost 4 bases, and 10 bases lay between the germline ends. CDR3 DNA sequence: TGTGCCAGCAGCCGGACAACATATAATTCACCCCTCCACTTT. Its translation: CASSRTTYNSPLHF.

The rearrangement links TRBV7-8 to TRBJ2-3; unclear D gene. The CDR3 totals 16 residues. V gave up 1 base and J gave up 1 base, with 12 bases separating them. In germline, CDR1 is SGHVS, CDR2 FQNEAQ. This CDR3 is CASSLVGGSRTDTQYF. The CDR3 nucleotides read TGTGCCAGCAGCTTAGTCGGTGGCAGCCGCACAGATACGCAGTATTTT.

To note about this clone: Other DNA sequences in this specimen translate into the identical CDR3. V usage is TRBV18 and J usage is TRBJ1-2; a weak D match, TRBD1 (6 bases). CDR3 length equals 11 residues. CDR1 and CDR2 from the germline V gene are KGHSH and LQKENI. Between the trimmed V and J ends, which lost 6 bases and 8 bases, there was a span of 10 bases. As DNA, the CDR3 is TGTGCCAGCTCTCCAGGGGACGGCTACACCTTC. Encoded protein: CASSPGDGYTF. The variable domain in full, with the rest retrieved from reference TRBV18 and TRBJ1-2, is NAGVMQNPRHLVRRRGQEARLRCSPMKGHSHVYWYRQLPEEGLKFMVYLQKENIIDESGMPKERFSAEFPKEGPSILRIQQVVRGDSAAYFCASSPGDGYTFGSGTRLTVV.